Listed here is a single TCR beta chain. The sample originates from a study of Ad26.COV2.S vaccination and SARS-CoV-2 variants. Assay used: immunoSEQ multiplex PCR; TCRdb lists only in-frame clones, some missing. The profile shows about 350,000 clones, 80% to 90% of them singletons. Per the germline V gene, CDR1 is SGHDN and CDR2 is FVKESK. V shed 2 bases and J 8 bases; nucleotides not matched to a gene: 12. The CDR3 has 17 amino acids. Described treatment: 19 received Ad26.COV2.S at low or high dose, single or two shots; about 5 received placebo; per-sample allocation not given. Collection of the samples took place on day 63 after the first injection of vaccine or placebo.

V is TRBV14 and J is TRBJ2-1; 10 bases agree with TRBD2. This specimen was peripheral blood, taken in a trial of Ad26.COV2.S vaccine versus placebo. The receptor's source is a person between 18 and 65 years old who received the Ad26.COV2.S COVID-19 vaccine or a placebo. CDR3 sequence reads: CASSQTLAGEGGHEQFF. The CDR3 nucleotides are TGTGCCAGCAGCCAAACTCTAGCGGGAGAGGGGGGTCATGAGCAGTTCTTC.